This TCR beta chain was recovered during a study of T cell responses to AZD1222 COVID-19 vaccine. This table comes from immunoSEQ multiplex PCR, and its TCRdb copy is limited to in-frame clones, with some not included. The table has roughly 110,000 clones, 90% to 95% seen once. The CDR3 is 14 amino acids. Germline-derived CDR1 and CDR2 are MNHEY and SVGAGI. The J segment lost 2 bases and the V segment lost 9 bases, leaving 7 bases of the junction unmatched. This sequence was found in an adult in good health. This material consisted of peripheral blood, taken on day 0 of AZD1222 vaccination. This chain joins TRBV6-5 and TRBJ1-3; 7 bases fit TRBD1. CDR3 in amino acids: CASSRGHTGNTIYF. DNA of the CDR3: TGTGCCAGTTCGAGGGGGCACACTGGAAACACCATATATTTT.